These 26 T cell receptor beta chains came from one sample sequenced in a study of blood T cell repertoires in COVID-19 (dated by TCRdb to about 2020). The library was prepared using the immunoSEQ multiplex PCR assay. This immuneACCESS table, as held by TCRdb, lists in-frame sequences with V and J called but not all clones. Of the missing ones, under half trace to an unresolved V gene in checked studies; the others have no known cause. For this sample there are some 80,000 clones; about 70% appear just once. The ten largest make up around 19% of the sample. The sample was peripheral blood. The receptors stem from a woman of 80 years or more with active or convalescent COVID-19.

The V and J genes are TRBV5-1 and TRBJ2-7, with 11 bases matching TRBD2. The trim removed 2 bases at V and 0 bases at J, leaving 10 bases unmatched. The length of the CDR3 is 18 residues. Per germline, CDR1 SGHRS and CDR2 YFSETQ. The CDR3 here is CASSFGLAGGQSSYEQYF. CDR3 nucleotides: TGCGCCAGCAGCTTTGGGCTAGCGGGGGGCCAGAGCTCCTACGAGCAGTACTTC.

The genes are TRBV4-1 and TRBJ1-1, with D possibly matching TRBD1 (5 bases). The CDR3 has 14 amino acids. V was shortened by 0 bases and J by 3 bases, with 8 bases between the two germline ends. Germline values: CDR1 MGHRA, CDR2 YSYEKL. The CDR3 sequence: CASSQDREDTEAFF. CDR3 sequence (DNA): TGCGCCAGCAGCCAAGACAGGGAGGACACTGAAGCTTTCTTT.

The DNA for the CDR3 is TGTGCCAGCAGTTACGACTACAACACTGAAGCTTTCTTT. Translated, it gives CASSYDYNTEAFF. The V gene is TRBV6-5, the J gene TRBJ1-1; D gene uncertain. V lost 2 bases, J lost 2 bases, and 6 bases lay in between. The CDR3 extends over 13 amino acids. The germline gives CDR1 MNHEY, CDR2 SVGAGI.

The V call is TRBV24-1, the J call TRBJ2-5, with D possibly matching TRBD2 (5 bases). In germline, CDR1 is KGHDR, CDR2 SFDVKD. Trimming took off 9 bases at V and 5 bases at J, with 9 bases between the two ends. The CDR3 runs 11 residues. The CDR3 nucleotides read TGTGCCACCGGGAGCGTGGAGACCCAGTACTTC. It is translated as CATGSVETQYF.

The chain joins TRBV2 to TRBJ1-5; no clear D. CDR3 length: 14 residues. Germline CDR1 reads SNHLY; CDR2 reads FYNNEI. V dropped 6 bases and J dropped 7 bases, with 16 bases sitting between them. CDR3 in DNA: TGTGCCAGCAGCTACCTAGGTGGTGTCCAGCCCCAGCATTTT. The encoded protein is CASSYLGGVQPQHF.

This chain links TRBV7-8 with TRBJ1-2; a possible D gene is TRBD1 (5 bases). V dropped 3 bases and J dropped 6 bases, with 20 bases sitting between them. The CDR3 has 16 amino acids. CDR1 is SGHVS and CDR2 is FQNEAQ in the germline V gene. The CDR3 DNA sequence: TGTGCCAGCAGCTTGGAAACCGGACACCCTGGGGATGGCTACACCTTC. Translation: CASSLETGHPGDGYTF.

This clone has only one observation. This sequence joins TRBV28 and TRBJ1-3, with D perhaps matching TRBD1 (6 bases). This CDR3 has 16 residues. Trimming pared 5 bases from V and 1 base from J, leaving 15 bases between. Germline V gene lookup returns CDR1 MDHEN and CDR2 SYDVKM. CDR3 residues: CASSPPGQGSGNTIYF. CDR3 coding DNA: TGTGCCAGCAGTCCCCCAGGTCAGGGGTCTGGAAACACCATATATTTT.

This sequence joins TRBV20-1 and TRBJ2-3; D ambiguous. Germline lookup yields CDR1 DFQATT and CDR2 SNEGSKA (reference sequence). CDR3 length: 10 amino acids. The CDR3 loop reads CSSSTDTQYF. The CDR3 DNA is TGCAGCTCCAGCACAGATACGCAGTATTTT.

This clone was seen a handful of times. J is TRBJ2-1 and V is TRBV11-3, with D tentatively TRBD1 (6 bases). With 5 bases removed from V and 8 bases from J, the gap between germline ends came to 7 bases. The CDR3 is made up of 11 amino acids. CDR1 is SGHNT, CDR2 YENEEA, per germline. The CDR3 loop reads CASSPGDEQFF. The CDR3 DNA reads TGTGCCAGCAGCCCAGGGGATGAGCAGTTCTTC.

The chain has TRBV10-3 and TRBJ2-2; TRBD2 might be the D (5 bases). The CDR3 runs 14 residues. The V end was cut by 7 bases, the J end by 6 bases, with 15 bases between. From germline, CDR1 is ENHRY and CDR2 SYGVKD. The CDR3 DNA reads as TGTGCCATCACGGGGTCCATGGCCTCCGGGGAGCTGTTTTTT. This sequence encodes CAITGSMASGELFF.

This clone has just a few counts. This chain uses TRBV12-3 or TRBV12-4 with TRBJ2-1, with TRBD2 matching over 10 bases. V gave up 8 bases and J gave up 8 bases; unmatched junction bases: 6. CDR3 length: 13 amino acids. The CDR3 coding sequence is TGTGCCAGCCATAGACTAGCGGGTGATGAGCAGTTCTTC. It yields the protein CASHRLAGDEQFF.

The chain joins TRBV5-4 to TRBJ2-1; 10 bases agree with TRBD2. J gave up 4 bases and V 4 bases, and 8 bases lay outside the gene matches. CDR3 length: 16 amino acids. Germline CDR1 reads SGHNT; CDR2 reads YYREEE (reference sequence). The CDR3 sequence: CASSQGGSGGYNEQFF. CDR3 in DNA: TGTGCCAGCAGCCAAGGGGGTAGCGGGGGGTACAATGAGCAGTTCTTC.

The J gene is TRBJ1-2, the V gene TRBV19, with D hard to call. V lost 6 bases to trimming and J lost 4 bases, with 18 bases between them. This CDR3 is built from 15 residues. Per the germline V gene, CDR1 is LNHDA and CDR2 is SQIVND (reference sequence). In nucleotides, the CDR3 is TGTGCCAGTAGCCTTATCGGGAGCAGGATCTATGGCTACACCTTC. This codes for CASSLIGSRIYGYTF.

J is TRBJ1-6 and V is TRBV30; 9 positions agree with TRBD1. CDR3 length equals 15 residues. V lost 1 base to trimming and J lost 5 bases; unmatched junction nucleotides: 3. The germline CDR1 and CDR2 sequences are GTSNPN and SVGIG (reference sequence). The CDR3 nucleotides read TGTGCCTGGAGTGCTGGGACAGGGAATAATTCACCCCTCCACTTT. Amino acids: CAWSAGTGNNSPLHF. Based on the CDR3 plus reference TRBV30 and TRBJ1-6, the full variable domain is SQTIHQWPATLVQPVGSPLSLECTVEGTSNPNLYWYRQAAGRGLQLLFYSVGIGQISSEVPQNLSASRPQDRQFILSSKKLLLSDSGFYLCAWSAGTGNNSPLHFGNGTRLTVT.

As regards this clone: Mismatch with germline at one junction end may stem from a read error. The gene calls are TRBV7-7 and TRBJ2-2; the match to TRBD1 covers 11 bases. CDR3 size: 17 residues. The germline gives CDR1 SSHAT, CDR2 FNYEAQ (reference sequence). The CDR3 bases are TGTGCTAGCAGCCCATCATATAGGACAGGGGGCGGCGGGGAGCTGTTTTTT. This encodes CASSPSYRTGGGGELFF.

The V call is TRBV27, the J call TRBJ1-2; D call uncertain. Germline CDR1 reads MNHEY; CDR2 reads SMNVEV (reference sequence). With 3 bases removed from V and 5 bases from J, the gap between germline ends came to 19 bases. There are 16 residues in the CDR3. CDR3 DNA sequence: TGTGCCAGCAGTTTGTTCGCTTCACAGATCCCGTATGGCTACACCTTC. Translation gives CASSLFASQIPYGYTF.

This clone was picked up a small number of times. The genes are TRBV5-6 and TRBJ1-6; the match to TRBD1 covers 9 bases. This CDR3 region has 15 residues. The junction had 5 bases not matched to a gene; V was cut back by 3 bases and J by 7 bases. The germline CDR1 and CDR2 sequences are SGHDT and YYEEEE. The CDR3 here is CASSSRDRENSPLHF. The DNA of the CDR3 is TGTGCCAGCAGCTCCCGGGACAGGGAGAATTCACCCCTCCACTTT.

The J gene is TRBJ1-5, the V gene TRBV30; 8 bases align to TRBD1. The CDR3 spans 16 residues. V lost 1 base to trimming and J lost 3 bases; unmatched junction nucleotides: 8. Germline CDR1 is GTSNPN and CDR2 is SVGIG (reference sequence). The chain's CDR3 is CAWSDGTGRTNQPQHF. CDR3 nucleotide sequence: TGTGCCTGGAGTGATGGGACAGGAAGGACCAATCAGCCCCAGCATTTT.

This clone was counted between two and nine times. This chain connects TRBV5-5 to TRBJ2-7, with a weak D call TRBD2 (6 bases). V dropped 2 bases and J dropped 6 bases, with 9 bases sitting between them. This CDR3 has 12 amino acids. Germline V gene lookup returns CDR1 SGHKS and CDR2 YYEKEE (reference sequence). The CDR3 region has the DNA TGTGCCAGCAGCTTTGAGGGAGGCGAGCAGTACTTC. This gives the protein CASSFEGGEQYF. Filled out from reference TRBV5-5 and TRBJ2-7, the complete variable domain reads DAGVTQSPTHLIKTRGQQVTLRCSPISGHKSVSWYQQVLGQGPQFIFQYYEKEERGRGNFPDRFSARQFPNYSSELNVNALLLGDSALYLCASSFEGGEQYFGPGTRLTVT.

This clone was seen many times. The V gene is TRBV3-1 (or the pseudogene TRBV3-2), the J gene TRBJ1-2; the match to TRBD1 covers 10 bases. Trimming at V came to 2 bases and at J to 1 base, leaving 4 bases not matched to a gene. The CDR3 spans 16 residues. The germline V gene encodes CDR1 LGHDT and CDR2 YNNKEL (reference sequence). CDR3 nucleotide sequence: TGTGCCAGCAGCCAAACTAGGACAGGGGGTAACTATGGCTACACCTTC. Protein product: CASSQTRTGGNYGYTF.

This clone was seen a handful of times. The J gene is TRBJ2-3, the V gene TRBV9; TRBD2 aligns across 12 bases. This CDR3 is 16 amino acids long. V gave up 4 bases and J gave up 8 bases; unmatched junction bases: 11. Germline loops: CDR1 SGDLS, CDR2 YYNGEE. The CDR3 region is CASSMRTSGKSGTQYF. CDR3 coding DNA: TGTGCCAGCAGCATGCGGACTAGCGGGAAGTCGGGTACGCAGTATTTT.

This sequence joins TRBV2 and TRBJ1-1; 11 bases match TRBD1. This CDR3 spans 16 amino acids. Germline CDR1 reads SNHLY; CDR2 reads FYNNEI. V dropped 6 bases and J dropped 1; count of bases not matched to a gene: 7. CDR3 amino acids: CASSEDRGRRNTEAFF. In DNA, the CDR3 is TGTGCCAGCAGCGAGGACAGGGGGCGACGGAACACTGAAGCTTTCTTT.

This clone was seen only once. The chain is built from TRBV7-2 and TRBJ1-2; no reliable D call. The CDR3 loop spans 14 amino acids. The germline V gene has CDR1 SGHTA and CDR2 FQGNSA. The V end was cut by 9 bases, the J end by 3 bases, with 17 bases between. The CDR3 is CASGLGGGHYGYTF. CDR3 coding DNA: TGTGCCAGTGGACTGGGAGGAGGGCACTATGGCTACACCTTC.

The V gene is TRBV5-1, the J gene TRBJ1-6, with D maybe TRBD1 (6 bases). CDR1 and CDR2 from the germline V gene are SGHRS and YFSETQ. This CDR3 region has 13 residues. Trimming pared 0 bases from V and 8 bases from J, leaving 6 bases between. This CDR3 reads CASSLEGDSPLHF. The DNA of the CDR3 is TGCGCCAGCAGCTTGGAGGGGGATTCACCCCTCCACTTT.

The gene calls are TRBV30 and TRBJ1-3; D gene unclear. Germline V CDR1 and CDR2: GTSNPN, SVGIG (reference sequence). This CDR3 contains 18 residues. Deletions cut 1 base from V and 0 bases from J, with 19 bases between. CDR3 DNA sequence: TGTGCCTGGAGTGCGGGGTTAAGAATGGTAGTCTCTGGAAACACCATATATTTT. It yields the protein CAWSAGLRMVVSGNTIYF.

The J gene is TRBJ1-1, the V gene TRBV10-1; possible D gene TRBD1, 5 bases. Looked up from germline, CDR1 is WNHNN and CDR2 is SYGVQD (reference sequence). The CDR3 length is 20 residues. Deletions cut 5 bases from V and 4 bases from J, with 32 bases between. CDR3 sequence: CASSPVRPLGPDLFLTEAFF. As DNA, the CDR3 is TGCGCCAGCAGTCCCGTCCGACCGTTGGGGCCGGACCTATTCCTCACTGAAGCTTTCTTT.